This T cell receptor (beta chain) was profiled in a study of T cells after yellow fever vaccination. Study results and limitations: Clonotypes appearing in both CD4 and CD8 compartments existed, and their share was small. Among primary-vaccination clones, most reappeared after the booster, at just under 98% for CD4 and more than 85% for CD8.

The TCR cDNA carried a universal primer site and UMIs from 5'RACE template switching. TCRdb re-called the 5' RACE reads through MiXCR, storing one row per CDR3 protein. The profile shows about 350,000 distinct CDR3 sequences, approximately 8% of them singletons. Germline loops: CDR1 SGHTA, CDR2 FQGNSA. Between the trimmed V and J ends, which lost 2 bases and 4 bases, there was a span of 11 bases. CDR3 size: 14 residues. This clonotype was seen at least ten times. Its matching antigen is unknown. The source is a man aged 18 to 30 who received the YFV17D yellow fever vaccine. The input for sequencing was PBMCs, taken 35 to 50 days after the first yellow fever vaccination. The J gene is TRBJ2-5, the V gene TRBV7-2, with no clear D. The CDR3, as DNA: TGTGCCAGCAGCTTACAGAGTGGCCTAGAGACCCAGTACTTC. Translating gives CASSLQSGLETQYF.